These 5 T cell receptor beta chains came from one sample sequenced in a study of regulatory T cells in long-lasting Graves disease. Both iRepertoire HTBI primers and Arm-PCR of CDR3 regions were used to build the TCR beta libraries. TCRdb processed the multiplex PCR reads anew with MiXCR; each CDR3 protein has one entry. Of 350,000 to 450,000 distinct CDR3 sequences listed, about 10% are singletons. Time point meaning: newly diagnosed GD, antithyroid drugs for less than 3 months. RNA extracted from PBMCs served as the sequencing template. The same sample was also studied in work on T cells in Graves' hyperthyroidism and ophthalmopathy.

The sequencing used peripheral blood mononuclear cells (PBMCs), collected at new diagnosis, from a patient treated with antithyroid drugs. The origin of the receptors is a woman between 18 and 30 years old with Graves disease.

This clonotype has at least ten counts. The rearrangement links TRBV12-3 or TRBV12-4 to TRBJ2-1; TRBD2 might be the D (5 bases). The CDR3 sequence is 19 residues long. The V end lost 3 bases, the J end lost 4 bases, and 25 bases lay between the germline ends. The CDR3 protein is CASSLVLMPLDSRYNEQFF. CDR3 nucleotide sequence: TGTGCCAGCAGTTTGGTGCTTATGCCCCTGGACTCACGGTACAATGAGCAGTTCTTC.

The sample holds many counts of this clonotype. V gene TRBV12-3 or TRBV12-4 combines with J gene TRBJ1-1; 7 nucleotides match TRBD1. There are 14 residues in the CDR3. V was pared by 6 bases and J by 1 base, with 5 bases of the junction left unmatched. The CDR3 bases are TGTGCCAGCAGCCGGACAGGTTCGAACACTGAAGCTTTCTTT. Protein: CASSRTGSNTEAFF.

At least ten counts were recorded for this clonotype. The V and J genes are TRBV7-8 and TRBJ2-1; D is undetermined. CDR3 length: 17 amino acids. Germline assignment: CDR1 SGHVS and CDR2 FQNEAQ. V lost 2 bases, J lost 2 bases, and 16 bases lay in between. The CDR3 DNA sequence: TGTGCCAGCAGCTTATTAGGAGTGGGCAGGACCTACAATGAGCAGTTCTTC. It yields the protein CASSLLGVGRTYNEQFF.

This clonotype was counted at least ten times. V is TRBV28 and J is TRBJ2-1; D perhaps matches TRBD2 (6 bases). CDR3 size: 16 residues. V was trimmed by 7 bases and J by 1 base, leaving 17 bases between them. Germline loops: CDR1 MDHEN, CDR2 SYDVKM. The CDR3 is CASTRGWERSYNEQFF. The CDR3 nucleotides read TGTGCCAGCACCCGGGGGTGGGAGAGGTCCTACAATGAGCAGTTCTTC.

This clonotype occurred a few times. The chain employs TRBV12-3 or TRBV12-4 and TRBJ1-5; no reliable D call. The CDR3 covers 15 residues. Trimming cost V 5 bases and J 3 bases, with 14 bases left between them. The CDR3 sequence is CASSPRGRLNQPQHF. The CDR3 bases are TGTGCCAGCAGTCCCCGGGGAAGGCTCAATCAGCCCCAGCATTTT.